The entry below describes one T cell receptor (beta chain). Sequencing used immunoSEQ multiplex PCR; TCRdb keeps in-frame clones, though not all of them. Of hundreds of thousands of clones listed, approximately 95% were seen once; the top ten hold approximately 0.11%. This sample stems from a study of shared clonotypes between healthy human individuals. Looked up from germline, CDR1 is MGHRA and CDR2 is YSYEKL. This CDR3 has 18 residues. Trimming took 1 base from V and 2 from J; bases not matched to a gene: 11. In the naive CD8 group, cells lacked CD45RO and were positively selected for CCR7, so terminally differentiated effector memory CD45RA+ cells were left out.

The sample was naive CD8+ T cells sorted from blood. This sequence originates from a woman in her twenties or thirties in good health. The gene calls are TRBV4-1 and TRBJ2-3; TRBD2 matches at 8 bases. CDR3 region: CASSQVAELADVTDTQYF. The CDR3 DNA sequence: TGCGCCAGCAGCCAAGTTGCTGAACTAGCGGACGTCACAGATACGCAGTATTTT.